The source of this T cell receptor (beta chain) is a study of blood T cell repertoires in COVID-19. The wider study: The study drew acute and convalescent COVID-19 samples from the United States, Italy and Spain. T cells, B-cell-depleted T cells, or PBMCs supplied cDNA or gDNA.

Per the germline V gene, CDR1 is SGHNT and CDR2 is YENEEA. After removal of 5 bases from V and 1 base from J, the junction contained 13 bases not matched to a gene. The CDR3 runs to 18 residues. In the original workflow: Estimated nucleated cell counts came from reference gene primer amplification. Sequencing was performed with immunoSEQ multiplex PCR; in TCRdb, only in-frame clones are kept and a portion is missing. V and J calls plus clone size are reproduced from that table; the DNA served to infer D and trimming. The sample includes 100,000 to 150,000 clones, approximately 83% of them seen just once.

This TCR came from a man between 35 and 55 years old with active or convalescent COVID-19. The rearrangement uses TRBV11-3 and TRBJ2-3; TRBD2 matches at 9 bases. Material: peripheral blood. The CDR3 nucleotides are TGTGCCAGCAGCCGGGGGTCTAGCGGGACTATGCGCACAGATACGCAGTATTTT. Amino acid sequence: CASSRGSSGTMRTDTQYF. Using reference TRBV11-3 and TRBJ2-3 for the parts outside the CDR3, the full variable domain is EAGVVQSPRYKIIEKKQPVAFWCNPISGHNTLYWYLQNLGQGPELLIRYENEEAVDDSQLPKDRFSAERLKGVDSTLKIQPAELGDSAVYLCASSRGSSGTMRTDTQYFGPGTRLTVL.